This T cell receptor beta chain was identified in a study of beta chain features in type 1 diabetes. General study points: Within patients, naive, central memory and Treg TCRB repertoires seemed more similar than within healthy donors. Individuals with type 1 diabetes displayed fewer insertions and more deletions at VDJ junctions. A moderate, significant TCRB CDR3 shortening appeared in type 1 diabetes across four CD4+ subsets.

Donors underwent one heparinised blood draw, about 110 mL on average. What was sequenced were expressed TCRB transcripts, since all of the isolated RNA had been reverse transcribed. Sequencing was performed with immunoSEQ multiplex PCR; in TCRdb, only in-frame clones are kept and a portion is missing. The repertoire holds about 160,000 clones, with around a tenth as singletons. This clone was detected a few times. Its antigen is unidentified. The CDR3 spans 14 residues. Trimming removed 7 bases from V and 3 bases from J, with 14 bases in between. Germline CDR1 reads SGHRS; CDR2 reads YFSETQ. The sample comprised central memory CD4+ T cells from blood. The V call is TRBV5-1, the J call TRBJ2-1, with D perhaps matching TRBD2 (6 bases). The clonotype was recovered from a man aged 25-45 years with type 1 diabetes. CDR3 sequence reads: CASDIGGNYNEQFF. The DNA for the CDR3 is TGCGCCAGCGATATCGGCGGGAACTACAATGAGCAGTTCTTC.